These 3 T cell receptor beta chains originate from one sample sequenced in a study of T cell repertoires in cytomegalovirus infection. TCRdb independently ran MiXCR on the reads; one entry per CDR3 protein. Seen here are 550,000 to 850,000 distinct CDR3 sequences, approximately 33% observed once, and the top ten hold around a sixth. No antigen is known for these receptors. The specimen comprised cultured PBMCs, sampled from culture after CMV antigen stimulation. Source of these receptors: a human donor in good health (CMV status not recorded). Some clones in this sample may be carry-over from other donors' samples.

This clonotype was counted ten times or more. This rearrangement joins TRBV7-2 to TRBJ2-3, with unresolved D. CDR1 and CDR2 (germline): SGHTA, FQGNSA. This CDR3 region has 13 residues. Trimming cost V 5 bases and J 5 bases, with 11 bases left between them. The CDR3 DNA follows: TGTGCCAGCAGCGAAGGGCCCCAAGATACGCAGTATTTT. It is translated as CASSEGPQDTQYF.

This chain joins TRBV28 and TRBJ2-7, with 10 bases lining up with TRBD2. The J segment lost 2 bases and the V segment lost 6 bases, leaving 7 bases of the junction unmatched. CDR3 length equals 15 residues. Germline V gene sequence: CDR1 MDHEN, CDR2 SYDVKM. CDR3 DNA sequence: TGTGCCAGCAGGGTGAGCGGGGGGGCCCCCTACGAGCAGTACTTC. It encodes CASRVSGGAPYEQYF.

This clonotype was seen repeatedly, ten times or more. The chain uses TRBV7-8 and TRBJ2-1, with D perhaps TRBD2 (5 bases). The V end lost 2 bases, the J end lost 2 bases, and 10 bases lay between the germline ends. The CDR3 has 15 residues. Germline V gene data show CDR1 as SGHVS and CDR2 as FQNEAQ. The CDR3 region is CASSLFRGTYNEQFF. The CDR3 nucleotides read TGTGCCAGCAGCTTATTCCGGGGAACCTACAATGAGCAGTTCTTC.